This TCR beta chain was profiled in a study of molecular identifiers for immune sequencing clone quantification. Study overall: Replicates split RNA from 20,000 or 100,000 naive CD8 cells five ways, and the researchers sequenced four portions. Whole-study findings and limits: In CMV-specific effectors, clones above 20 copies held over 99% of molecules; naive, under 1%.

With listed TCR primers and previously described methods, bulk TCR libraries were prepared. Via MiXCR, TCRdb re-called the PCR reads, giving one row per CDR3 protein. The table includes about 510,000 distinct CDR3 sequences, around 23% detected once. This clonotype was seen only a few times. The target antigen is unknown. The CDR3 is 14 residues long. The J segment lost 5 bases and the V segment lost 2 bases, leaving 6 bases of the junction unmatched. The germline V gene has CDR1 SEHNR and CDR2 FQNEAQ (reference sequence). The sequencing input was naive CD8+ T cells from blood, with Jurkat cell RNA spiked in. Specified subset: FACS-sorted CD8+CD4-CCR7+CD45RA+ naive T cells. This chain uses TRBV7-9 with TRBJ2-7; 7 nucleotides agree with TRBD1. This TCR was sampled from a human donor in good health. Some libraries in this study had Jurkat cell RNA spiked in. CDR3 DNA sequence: TGTGCCAGCAGCTTAAGTACAGGGGAGAACGAGCAGTACTTC. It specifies CASSLSTGENEQYF.